The 10 T cell receptor beta chains below were found in one sample sequenced in a study of shared clonotypes between healthy human individuals. Assay: immunoSEQ multiplex PCR; the TCRdb copy retains only in-frame clones and omits some. The sample yields some 2,500,000 clones, approximately 90% seen once. Sequencing was done on a sample of naive CD4+ T cells from PBMCs. Subset in this sample: CD45RA+ positively selected. The receptors originated from a man younger than 35 in good health. Some clones in this sample may be carry-over from other donors' samples.

This clone was seen a single time. The chain is built from TRBV6-4 and TRBJ2-2; D could derive from TRBD1 or TRBD2 (6 bases each). The germline V and J ends were trimmed by 6 bases and 2 bases, with 19 bases remaining between them. This CDR3 spans 17 amino acids. Germline V gives CDR1 MRHNA, CDR2 SNTAGT. The CDR3 nucleotides read TGTGCCAGCAGGGGCCCGCGGGGACACCCTAACACCGGGGAGCTGTTTTTT. It encodes CASRGPRGHPNTGELFF.

This chain connects TRBV6-5 to TRBJ2-7, with D possibly matching TRBD1 (6 bases). Germline CDR1 is MNHEY and CDR2 is SVGAGI. The CDR3 length is 15 residues. V was pared by 5 bases and J by 0 bases, with 14 bases between. Here the CDR3 reads CASSHRGTSSYEQYF. The CDR3 nucleotides are TGTGCCAGCAGTCATCGTGGGACATCCTCCTACGAGCAGTACTTC.

CDR3 sequence: CASGTGFSNEKLFF. The CDR3, as DNA: TGTGCCAGCGGGACAGGGTTTAGTAATGAAAAACTGTTTTTT. The chain links TRBV11-2 to TRBJ1-4, with 9 bases aligning to TRBD1. V was pared by 8 bases and J by 4 bases, with 5 bases of the junction left unmatched. CDR1 and CDR2 from the germline V gene are SGHAT and FQNNGV. This CDR3 spans 14 amino acids.

This rearrangement joins TRBV7-2 to TRBJ2-1, with 10 positions matching TRBD2. Trimming took 4 bases from V and 4 from J; bases not matched to a gene: 13. Looked up from germline, CDR1 is SGHTA and CDR2 is FQGNSA. The CDR3 extends over 18 amino acids. CDR3 protein: CASSSRDGKREGYNEQFF. DNA for the CDR3: TGTGCCAGCAGCTCCAGAGATGGGAAGCGGGAGGGATACAATGAGCAGTTCTTC.

The chain employs TRBV11-2 and TRBJ1-2; no clear D. This CDR3 spans 16 amino acids. The germline V and J ends were trimmed by 5 bases and 8 bases, with 24 bases remaining between them. Germline V gene data show CDR1 as SGHAT and CDR2 as FQNNGV. The CDR3 loop reads CASSASVGRFYEGYTF. CDR3 DNA: TGTGCCAGCAGCGCTTCAGTGGGAAGATTCTATGAGGGCTACACCTTC.

As regards this clone: Different DNA sequences within this sample yield the same CDR3. The chain joins TRBV5-1 to TRBJ2-7; 9 bases are shared with TRBD1. V trimming: 4 bases; J trimming: 4 bases; junction bases outside the gene matches: 3. The CDR3 extends over 13 amino acids. From germline, CDR1 is SGHRS and CDR2 YFSETQ. The CDR3 DNA sequence: TGCGCCAGCAGCCTGGACAGGGGTTACGAGCAGTACTTC. This sequence encodes CASSLDRGYEQYF.

The chain carries TRBV9 and TRBJ1-5; no definite D call. V was pared by 0 bases and J by 4 bases, with 5 bases between. CDR1 is SGDLS, CDR2 YYNGEE, per germline. This CDR3 spans 13 amino acids. The CDR3, as DNA: TGTGCCAGCAGCGTAGAGGTAAATCAGCCCCAGCATTTT. Translated: CASSVEVNQPQHF.

A word on this clone: This specimen includes other DNA sequences encoding the same CDR3. The V call is TRBV28, the J call TRBJ2-2, with D uncertain. Germline CDR1 reads MDHEN; CDR2 reads SYDVKM. The V and J ends lost 10 bases and 1 base respectively, with 7 bases between them. The CDR3 is 12 amino acids. CDR3 sequence (DNA): TGTGCCACCACGGGGAACACCGGGGAGCTGTTTTTT. It yields the protein CATTGNTGELFF.

The rearrangement uses TRBV6-5 and TRBJ2-5; TRBD1 matches 8 bases. The CDR3 covers 14 residues. Trimming removed 6 bases from V and 5 bases from J; junction bases left unmatched: 8. The germline V gene has CDR1 MNHEY and CDR2 SVGAGI. CDR3 sequence reads: CASRRQGRPETQYF. The DNA of the CDR3 is TGTGCCAGCAGGAGACAGGGGCGGCCGGAGACCCAGTACTTC.

The J gene is TRBJ2-7, the V gene TRBV7-2; TRBD2 agrees at 13 bases. J was trimmed by 3 bases and V by 4 bases; bases with no gene match: 6. The CDR3 spans 16 residues. The germline V gene has CDR1 SGHTA and CDR2 FQGNSA. This CDR3 is CASSWGTSGVIYEQYF. As DNA, the CDR3 is TGTGCCAGCAGCTGGGGGACTAGCGGGGTAATCTACGAGCAGTACTTC.